The clone carrying this T cell receptor beta chain was counted between two and nine times. Its specificity is unknown. This record belongs to a study of cytomegalovirus exposure and HLA in healthy donors. Amplification used 60 Vbeta primers and 13 Jbeta primers. TCRdb's copy holds only in-frame clones and misses some; the assay was immunoSEQ multiplex PCR. The repertoire consists of about 82,000 clones, with approximately 74% occurring once and the leading ten covering over 7.5%. V lost 5 bases and J lost 11; bases outside the gene matches: 11. The CDR3 consists of 13 residues. The germline V gene has CDR1 SGHTA and CDR2 FQGNSA. Findings and limits, study-wide: Later analysis suggested most CMV-associated TCR beta chains were HLA-restricted.

Sequencing used PBMCs. The chain has TRBV7-2 and TRBJ1-1; 7 bases align to TRBD1. This TCR was sampled from a man between 40 and 49 years old in good health and CMV-seropositive. The CDR3 region has the DNA TGTGCCAGCAGCCAGACAAGGGGGCGAGGCGCTTTCTTT. This sequence encodes CASSQTRGRGAFF.